The clone carrying this T cell receptor beta chain was counted a single time. The sample originates from a study of shared clonotypes between healthy human individuals. Assay: immunoSEQ multiplex PCR; the TCRdb copy retains only in-frame clones and omits some. There are approximately 1,000,000 clones in the sample; approximately 77% occur only once, and approximately 0.9% lies in the top ten. Germline loops: CDR1 SGHTA, CDR2 FQGNSA. V lost 7 bases, J lost 9 bases, and 11 bases stayed unmatched. The CDR3 contains 14 residues. The specimen sequenced was memory CD4+ T cells from PBMCs. Subset: CD45RA-negative fraction. The V gene is TRBV7-2, the J gene TRBJ2-2; 7 nucleotides agree with TRBD2. The TCR comes from a man between 18 and 35 years old in good health. Some clones in this sample may be carry-over from other donors' samples. The CDR3 sequence: CASTWGGLTRELFF. The CDR3 DNA is TGTGCCAGCACCTGGGGGGGTCTCACGAGGGAGCTGTTTTTT.